The 5 T cell receptor beta chains below all came from one sample that was sequenced in a study of identical twins (dated by TCRdb to about 2016). Library preparation used 5' RACE. The sequencer was an Illumina HiSeq 2000. The public reads were reprocessed in TCRdb via fastp at Q25 and MiXCR, keeping in-frame beta chains. Rows are combined by CDR3 protein, so each entry shows the most common genes and DNA. The sample has 500,000 to 700,000 distinct CDR3 sequences on record, around 7.5% of them singletons. Around 1.6% of the sample goes to the ten largest clones. These data were also filed under a second study, of yellow fever vaccine responses in identical twins.

Material for sequencing was PBMCs. The receptor set was obtained from a young woman in good health.

The rearrangement joins TRBV29-1 to TRBJ2-5; D is perhaps TRBD1 (5 bases). The CDR3 spans 13 residues. Deletions cut 3 bases from V and 4 bases from J, with 12 bases between. CDR1 SQVTM and CDR2 ANQGSEA come from the germline V gene. The CDR3 here is CSVDNRGPETQYF. The DNA of the CDR3 is TGCAGCGTTGACAATAGGGGTCCAGAGACCCAGTACTTC.

This clonotype came up a few times. The gene calls are TRBV20-1 and TRBJ1-1, with D maybe TRBD1 (5 bases). V lost 6 bases and J lost 2, with 16 bases in between. Germline assignment: CDR1 DFQATT and CDR2 SNEGSKA (reference sequence). This CDR3 contains 14 residues. The CDR3 nucleotides read TGCAGTGCACCGATTGGGACGGGAAACACTGAAGCTTTCTTT. Translated, it gives CSAPIGTGNTEAFF.

This clonotype has at least ten counts. The chain recombines TRBV28 with TRBJ1-5; D not resolved. The germline CDR1 and CDR2 sequences are MDHEN and SYDVKM. The V end was cut by 6 bases, the J end by 2 bases, with 14 bases between. The CDR3 runs to 15 residues. The chain's CDR3 is CASRLSWGGNQPQHF. The CDR3 nucleotides read TGTGCCAGCAGGCTGAGCTGGGGAGGCAATCAGCCCCAGCATTTT. The variable domain in full, with the rest retrieved from reference TRBV28 and TRBJ1-5, is DVKVTQSSRYLVKRTGEKVFLECVQDMDHENMFWYRQDPGLGLRLIYFSYDVKMKEKGDIPEGYSVSREKKERFSLILESASTNQTSMYLCASRLSWGGNQPQHFGDGTRLSIL.

The chain carries TRBV3-1 and TRBJ2-1; 8 bases line up with TRBD2. After removal of 4 bases from V and 6 bases from J, the junction contained 5 bases not matched to a gene. Looked up from germline, CDR1 is LGHDT and CDR2 is YNNKEL (reference sequence). This CDR3 is 14 amino acids long. The CDR3 is CASSPLGGVNEQFF. In nucleotides, the CDR3 is TGTGCCAGCAGCCCCCTCGGGGGGGTCAATGAGCAGTTCTTC.

A few counts support this clonotype. The chain couples TRBV11-2 to TRBJ2-3, with TRBD2 matching 10 bases. The germline CDR1 and CDR2 sequences are SGHAT and FQNNGV. Trimming took 3 bases from V and 5 from J; bases not matched to a gene: 8. This CDR3 has 16 amino acids. CDR3 region: CASSFRERGGVDTQYF. For the CDR3, the DNA is TGTGCCAGCAGCTTTCGCGAGCGGGGGGGCGTAGATACGCAGTATTTT. Together with reference TRBV11-2 and TRBJ2-3, the CDR3 gives the full variable domain: EAGVAQSPRYKIIEKRQSVAFWCNPISGHATLYWYQQILGQGPKLLIQFQNNGVVDDSQLPKDRFSAERLKGVDSTLKIQPAKLEDSAVYLCASSFRERGGVDTQYFGPGTRLTVL.